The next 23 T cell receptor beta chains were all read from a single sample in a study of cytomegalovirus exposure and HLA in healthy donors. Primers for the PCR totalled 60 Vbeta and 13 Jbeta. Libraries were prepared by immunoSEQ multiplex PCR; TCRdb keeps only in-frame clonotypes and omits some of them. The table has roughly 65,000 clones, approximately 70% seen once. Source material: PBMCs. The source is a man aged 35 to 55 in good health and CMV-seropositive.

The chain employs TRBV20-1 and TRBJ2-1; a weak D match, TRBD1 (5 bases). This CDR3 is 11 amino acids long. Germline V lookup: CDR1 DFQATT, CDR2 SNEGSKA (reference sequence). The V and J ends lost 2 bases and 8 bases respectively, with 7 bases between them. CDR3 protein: CSARRGDEQFF. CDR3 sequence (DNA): TGCAGTGCTAGAAGGGGTGATGAGCAGTTCTTC.

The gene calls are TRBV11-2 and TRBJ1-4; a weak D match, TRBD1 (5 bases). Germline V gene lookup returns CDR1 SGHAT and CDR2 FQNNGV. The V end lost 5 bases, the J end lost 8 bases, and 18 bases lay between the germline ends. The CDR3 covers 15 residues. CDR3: CASSDRGSGYEKLFF. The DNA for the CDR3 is TGTGCCAGCAGCGACCGGGGGAGTGGTTACGAAAAACTGTTTTTT.

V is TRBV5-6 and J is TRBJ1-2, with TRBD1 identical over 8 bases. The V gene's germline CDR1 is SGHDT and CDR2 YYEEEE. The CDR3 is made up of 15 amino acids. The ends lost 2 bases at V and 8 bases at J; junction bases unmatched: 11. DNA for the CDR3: TGTGCCAGCAGCTTAAGGTTCCAGGGGGCGCGAGGCTACACCTTC. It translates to CASSLRFQGARGYTF.

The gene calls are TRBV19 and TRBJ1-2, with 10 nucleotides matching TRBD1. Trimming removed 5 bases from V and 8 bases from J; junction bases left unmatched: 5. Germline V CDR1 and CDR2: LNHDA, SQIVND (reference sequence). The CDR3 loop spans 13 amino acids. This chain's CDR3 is CASSPDRGGGYTF. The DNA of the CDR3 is TGTGCCAGTAGTCCGGACAGGGGGGGAGGCTACACCTTC. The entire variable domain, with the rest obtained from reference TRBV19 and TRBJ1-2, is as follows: DGGITQSPKYLFRKEGQNVTLSCEQNLNHDAMYWYRQDPGQGLRLIYYSQIVNDFQKGDIAEGYSVSREKKESFPLTVTSAQKNPTAFYLCASSPDRGGGYTFGSGTRLTVV.

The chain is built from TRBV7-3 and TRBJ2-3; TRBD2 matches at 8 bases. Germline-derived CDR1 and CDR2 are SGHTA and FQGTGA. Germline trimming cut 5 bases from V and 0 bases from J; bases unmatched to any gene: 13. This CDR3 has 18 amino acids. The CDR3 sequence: CASSPSMVASGSTDTQYF. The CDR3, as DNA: TGTGCCAGCAGCCCGAGTATGGTAGCTAGCGGGAGCACAGATACGCAGTATTTT.

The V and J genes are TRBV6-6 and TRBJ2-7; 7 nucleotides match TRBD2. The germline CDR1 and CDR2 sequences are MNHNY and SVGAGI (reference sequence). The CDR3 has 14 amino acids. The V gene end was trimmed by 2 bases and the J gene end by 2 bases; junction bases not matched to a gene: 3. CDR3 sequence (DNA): TGTGCCAGCAGTTACGGCCGGGGGGCCTACGAGCAGTACTTC. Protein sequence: CASSYGRGAYEQYF.

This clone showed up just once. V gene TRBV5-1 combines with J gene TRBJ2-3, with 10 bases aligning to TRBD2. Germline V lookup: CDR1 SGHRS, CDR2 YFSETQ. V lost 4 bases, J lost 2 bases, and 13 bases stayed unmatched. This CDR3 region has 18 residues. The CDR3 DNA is TGCGCCAGCAGCCCTATTTCTTCTAGCGGGGGCGTCACAGATACGCAGTATTTT. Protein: CASSPISSSGGVTDTQYF.

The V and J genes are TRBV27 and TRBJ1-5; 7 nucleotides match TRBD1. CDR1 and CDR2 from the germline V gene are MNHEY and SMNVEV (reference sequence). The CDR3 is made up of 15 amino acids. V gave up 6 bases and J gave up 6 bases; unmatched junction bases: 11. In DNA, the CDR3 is TGTGCCAGCAGATCAAGACAGGGTGAGAGTCAGCCCCAGCATTTT. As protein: CASRSRQGESQPQHF.

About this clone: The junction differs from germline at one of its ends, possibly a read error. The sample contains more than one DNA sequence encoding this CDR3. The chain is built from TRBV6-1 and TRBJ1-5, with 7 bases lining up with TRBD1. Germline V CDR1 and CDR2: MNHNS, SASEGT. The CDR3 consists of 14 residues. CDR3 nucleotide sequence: TGTGCCAGCAGCGAAGAAGGGGGCGGTCAGCCCCAGCATTTT. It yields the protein CASSEEGGGQPQHF.

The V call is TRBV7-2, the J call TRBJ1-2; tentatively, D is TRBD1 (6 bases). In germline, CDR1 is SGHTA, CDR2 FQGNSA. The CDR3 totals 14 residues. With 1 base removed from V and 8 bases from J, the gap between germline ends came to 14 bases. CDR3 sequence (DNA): TGTGCCAGCAGCTTAGACCCGGGCGGGGGCGGCTACACCTTC. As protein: CASSLDPGGGGYTF.

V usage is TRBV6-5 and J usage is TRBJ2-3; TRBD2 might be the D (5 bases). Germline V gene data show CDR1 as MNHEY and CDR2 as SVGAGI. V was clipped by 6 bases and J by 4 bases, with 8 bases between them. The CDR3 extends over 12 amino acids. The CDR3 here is CASSDSADTQYF. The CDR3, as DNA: TGTGCCAGCAGCGATAGCGCAGATACGCAGTATTTT.

The CDR3 sequence is CASITGGNTGELFF. The CDR3 nucleotides are TGTGCCAGCATTACAGGGGGAAACACCGGGGAGCTGTTTTTT. This chain uses TRBV28 with TRBJ2-2; 8 bases match TRBD1. The CDR3 spans 14 residues. CDR1 and CDR2 (germline): MDHEN, SYDVKM. The V and J ends lost 7 bases and 2 bases, in that order; junction bases with no gene match: 3.

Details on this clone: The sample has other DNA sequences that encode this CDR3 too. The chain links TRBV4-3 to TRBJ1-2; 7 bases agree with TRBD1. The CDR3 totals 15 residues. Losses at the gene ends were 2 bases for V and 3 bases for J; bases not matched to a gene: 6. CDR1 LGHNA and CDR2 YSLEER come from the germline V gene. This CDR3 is CASSQTPTGDYGYTF. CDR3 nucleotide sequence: TGCGCCAGCAGCCAAACCCCTACAGGGGACTATGGCTACACCTTC.

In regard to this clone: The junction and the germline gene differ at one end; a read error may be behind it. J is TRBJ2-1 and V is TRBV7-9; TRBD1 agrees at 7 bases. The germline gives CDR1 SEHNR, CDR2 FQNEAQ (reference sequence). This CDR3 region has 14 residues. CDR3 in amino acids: CSSSPIRDRFEQFF. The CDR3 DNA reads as TGTTCCAGCAGCCCAATCCGGGACAGATTTGAGCAGTTCTTC.

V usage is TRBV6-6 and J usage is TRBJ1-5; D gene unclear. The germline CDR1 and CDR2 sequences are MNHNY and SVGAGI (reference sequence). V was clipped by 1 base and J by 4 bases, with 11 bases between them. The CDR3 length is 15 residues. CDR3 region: CASSYYGSGNQPQHF. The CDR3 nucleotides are TGTGCCAGCAGTTACTACGGGTCGGGGAATCAGCCCCAGCATTTT.

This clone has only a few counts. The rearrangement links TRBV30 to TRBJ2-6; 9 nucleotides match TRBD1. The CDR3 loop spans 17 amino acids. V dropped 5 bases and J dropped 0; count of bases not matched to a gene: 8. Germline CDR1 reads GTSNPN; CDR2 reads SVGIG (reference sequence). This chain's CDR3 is CAWEGQGNPSGANVLTF. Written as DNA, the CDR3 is TGTGCCTGGGAGGGACAGGGAAATCCCTCTGGGGCCAACGTCCTGACTTTC.

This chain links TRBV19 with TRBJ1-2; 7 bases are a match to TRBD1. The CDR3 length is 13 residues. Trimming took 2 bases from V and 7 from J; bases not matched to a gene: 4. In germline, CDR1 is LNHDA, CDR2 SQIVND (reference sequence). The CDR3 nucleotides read TGTGCCAGTAGTATAAGGGACAGTCGTGGCTACACCTTC. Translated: CASSIRDSRGYTF.

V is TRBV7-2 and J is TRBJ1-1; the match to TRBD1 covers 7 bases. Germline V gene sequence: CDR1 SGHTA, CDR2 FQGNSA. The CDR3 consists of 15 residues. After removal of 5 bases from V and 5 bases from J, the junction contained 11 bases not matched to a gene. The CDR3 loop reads CASSPRQGVDTEAFF. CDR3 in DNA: TGTGCCAGCAGCCCCCGACAGGGTGTGGATACTGAAGCTTTCTTT.

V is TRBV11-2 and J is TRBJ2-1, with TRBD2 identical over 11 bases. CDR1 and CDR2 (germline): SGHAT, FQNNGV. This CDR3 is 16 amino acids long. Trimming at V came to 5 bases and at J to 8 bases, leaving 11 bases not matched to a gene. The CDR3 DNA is TGTGCCAGCAGCGGGGCCCTAGCGGGAGGTGGACATGAGCAGTTCTTC. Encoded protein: CASSGALAGGGHEQFF.

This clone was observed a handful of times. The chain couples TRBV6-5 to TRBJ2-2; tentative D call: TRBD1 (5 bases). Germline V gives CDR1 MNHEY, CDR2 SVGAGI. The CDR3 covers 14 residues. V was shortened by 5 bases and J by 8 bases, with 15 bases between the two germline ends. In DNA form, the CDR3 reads TGTGCCAGCAGTGGGGCCGTAGGGTGGGGGGAGCTGTTTTTT. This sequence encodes CASSGAVGWGELFF.

In DNA form, the CDR3 reads TGTGCCAGCAGCGGTGCGGGAGCTTGGGACAATGAGCAGTTCTTC. Its translation is CASSGAGAWDNEQFF. This sequence joins TRBV9 and TRBJ2-1, with 7 bases identical to TRBD2. CDR1 is SGDLS, CDR2 YYNGEE, per germline. Trimming at V came to 3 bases and at J to 5 bases, leaving 8 bases not matched to a gene. This CDR3 spans 15 amino acids.

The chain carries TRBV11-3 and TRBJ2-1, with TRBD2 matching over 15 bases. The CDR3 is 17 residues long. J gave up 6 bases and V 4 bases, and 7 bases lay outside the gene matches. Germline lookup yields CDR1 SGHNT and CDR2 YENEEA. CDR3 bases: TGTGCCAGCAGCTCGGGACTAGCGGGAGGATCTGGCAATGAGCAGTTCTTC. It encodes CASSSGLAGGSGNEQFF.

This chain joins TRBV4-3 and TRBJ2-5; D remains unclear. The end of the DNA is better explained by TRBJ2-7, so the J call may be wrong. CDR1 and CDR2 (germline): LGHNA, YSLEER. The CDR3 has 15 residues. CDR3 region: CASSQGFDTTYEQYF. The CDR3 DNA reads TGCGCCAGCAGCCAAGGTTTCGACACAACCTACGAGCAGTACTTC.